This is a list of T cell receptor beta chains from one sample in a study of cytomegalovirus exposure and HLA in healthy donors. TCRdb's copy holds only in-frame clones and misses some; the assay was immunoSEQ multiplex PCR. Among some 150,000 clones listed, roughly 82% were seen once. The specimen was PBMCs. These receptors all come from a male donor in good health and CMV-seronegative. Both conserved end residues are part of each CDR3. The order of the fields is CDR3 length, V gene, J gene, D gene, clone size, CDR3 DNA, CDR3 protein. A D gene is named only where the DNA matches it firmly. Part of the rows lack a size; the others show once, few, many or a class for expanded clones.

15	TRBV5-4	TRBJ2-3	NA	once	TGTGCCAGCAGCTTGTCAGGTTCCCCCGCAGATACGCAGTATTTT	CASSLSGSPADTQYF
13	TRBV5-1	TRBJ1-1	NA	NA	TGCGCCAGCAGTTACAGCAAGAACACTGAAGCTTTCTTT	CASSYSKNTEAFF
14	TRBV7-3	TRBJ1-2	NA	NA	TGTGCCAGCAGCTCCCCCGGGGAAAACTATGGCTACACCTTC	CASSSPGENYGYTF
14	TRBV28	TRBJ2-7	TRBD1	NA	TGTGCCAGCAGAAGGGGACAGGGGGCCTACGAGCAGTACTTC	CASRRGQGAYEQYF
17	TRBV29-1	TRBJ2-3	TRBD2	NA	TGCAGCGTGTGGACTAGCGGCTCCGTTGATAGCACAGATACGCAGTATTTT	CSVWTSGSVDSTDTQYF
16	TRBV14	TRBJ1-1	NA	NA	TGTGCCAGCAGCGACCGGGACTTATACATGAACACTGAAGCTTTCTTT	CASSDRDLYMNTEAFF
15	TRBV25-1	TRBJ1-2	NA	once	TGTGCCAGCAGTGATCCCGGCAGCAACAGCTATGGCTACACCTTC	CASSDPGSNSYGYTF
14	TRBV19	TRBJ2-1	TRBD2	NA	TGTGCCAGTAGTATGAACGGCGGGGGTTACGAGCAGTTCTTC	CASSMNGGGYEQFF
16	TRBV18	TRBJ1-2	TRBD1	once	TGTGCCAGCTCTCCTCCCAACTTGGACAGGTTCGGTGGCTACACCTTC	CASSPPNLDRFGGYTF
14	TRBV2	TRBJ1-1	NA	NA	TGTGCCAGCAGTGAAGGCTGGGCATGGACTGAAGCTTTCTTT	CASSEGWAWTEAFF
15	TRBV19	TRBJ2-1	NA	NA	TGTGCCAGTAGTATATTCGGGGAATCCTACAATGAGCAGTTCTTC	CASSIFGESYNEQFF
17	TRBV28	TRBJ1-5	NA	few	TGTGCCAGCAGCCCTATAGGTATGCTACAGGACAATCAGCCCCAGCATTTT	CASSPIGMLQDNQPQHF
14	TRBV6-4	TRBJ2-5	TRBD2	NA	TGTGCCAGCAGTGACGGGGGGGGACGAGAGACCCAGTACTTC	CASSDGGGRETQYF
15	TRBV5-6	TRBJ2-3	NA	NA	TGTGCCAGCAGCCCGGGGGACTCTTACACAGATACGCAGTATTTT	CASSPGDSYTDTQYF
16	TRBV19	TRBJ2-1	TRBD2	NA	TGTGCCAGTAGTAAAAGCGGGAGGGCCCCCTACAATGAGCAGTTCTTC	CASSKSGRAPYNEQFF
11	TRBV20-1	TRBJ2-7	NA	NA	TGCAGTGCTACGCGGGCCTACGAGCAGTACTTC	CSATRAYEQYF
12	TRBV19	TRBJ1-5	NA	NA	TGTGCCGCGGGGCGGGGAGATCAGCCCCAGCATTTT	CAAGRGDQPQHF
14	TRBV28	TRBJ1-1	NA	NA	TGTGCCAGCAGTTTATCCTCCTTGGCGGCTGAAGCTTTCTTT	CASSLSSLAAEAFF
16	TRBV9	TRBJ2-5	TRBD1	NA	TGTGCCAGCAGCGTTGGGACAGGGAACTACCAAGAGACCCAGTACTTC	CASSVGTGNYQETQYF
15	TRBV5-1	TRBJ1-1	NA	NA	TGCGCCAGCAGCTATACCGAAAGGCGGTACACTGAAGCTTTCTTT	CASSYTERRYTEAFF
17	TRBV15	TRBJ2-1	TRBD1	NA	TGTGCCACCAGCGGCCGGACAGGCAGATTTTCCTACAATGAGCAGTTCTTC	CATSGRTGRFSYNEQFF
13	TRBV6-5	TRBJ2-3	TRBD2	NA	TGTGCCAGCAGTCACCGGGGGGCAGATACGCAGTATTTT	CASSHRGADTQYF
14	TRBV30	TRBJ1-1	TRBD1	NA	TGTGCCTGGAGTCCGGGGACAGGGCCGACTGAAGCTTTCTTT	CAWSPGTGPTEAFF
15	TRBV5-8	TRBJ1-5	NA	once	TGTGCCAGCAGCCTGAGGGGACATAGCAATCAGCCCCAGCATTTT	CASSLRGHSNQPQHF
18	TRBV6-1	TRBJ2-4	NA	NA	TGTGCCAGCAGTGAAGCGCCCGACTTCAACCTAGCCAAAAACATTCAGTACTTC	CASSEAPDFNLAKNIQYF
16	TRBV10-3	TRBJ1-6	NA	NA	TGTGCCATCAGTGACGAGCTTAGCTCCTATAATTCACCCCTCCACTTT	CAISDELSSYNSPLHF
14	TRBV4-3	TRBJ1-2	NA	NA	TGCGCCAGCAGCCGGACAATCGACTTCTATGGCTACACCTTC	CASSRTIDFYGYTF
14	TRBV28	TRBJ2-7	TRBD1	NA	TGTGCCAGCAGTTTCCGGGACAGTACCTACGAGCAGTACTTC	CASSFRDSTYEQYF
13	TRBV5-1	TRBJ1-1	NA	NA	TGCGCCAGCAGCTCAGGTTTCAACACTGAAGCTTTCTTT	CASSSGFNTEAFF
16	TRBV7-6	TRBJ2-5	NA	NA	TGTGCCAGCACCAAAGTAGCAGGGAATTTGCCGGAGACCCAGTACTTC	CASTKVAGNLPETQYF
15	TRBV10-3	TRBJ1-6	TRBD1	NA	TGTGCCACCCAGGACAGGGACTCCTATAATTCACCCCTCCACTTT	CATQDRDSYNSPLHF
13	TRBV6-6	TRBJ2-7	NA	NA	TGTGCCAGCACTCTGACAGTATTCTACGAGCAGTACTTC	CASTLTVFYEQYF
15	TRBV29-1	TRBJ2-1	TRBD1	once	TGCAGCGTTGAGGCAGGGACAGGGCTTTGGAATGAGCAGTTCTTC	CSVEAGTGLWNEQFF
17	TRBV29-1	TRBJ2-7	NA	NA	TGCAGCGTTGACGGGCCCCCTGGAGGGGCGTCGTCCTACGAGCAGTACTTC	CSVDGPPGGASSYEQYF
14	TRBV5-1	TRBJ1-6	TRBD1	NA	TGCGCCAGCAGCCCGGACAGGGTGGGTTCACCCCTCCACTTT	CASSPDRVGSPLHF
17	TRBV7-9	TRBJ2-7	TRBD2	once	TGTGCCAGCAGCCAACCAGGGGCGGGACTAGCGGGGGGAATCGATTACTTC	CASSQPGAGLAGGIDYF
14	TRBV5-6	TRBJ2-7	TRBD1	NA	TGTGCCAGCAGCGGGATCGACAGGGGGGGCGAGCAGTACTTC	CASSGIDRGGEQYF